The rows below give T cell receptor beta chains drawn from one sample of a study of human T cells and chemical hapten exposure. One entry per CDR3 protein results from TCRdb running MiXCR on the RACE reads. Of tens of thousands of distinct CDR3 sequences listed, about a tenth are singletons. Specimen: whole blood, collected in connection with sensitization to the hapten diphenylcyclopropenone (DPC). Every receptor here comes from a woman aged 45 to 65 with alopecia areata. Some clones in this sample may be carry-over from other donors' samples. Each CDR3 is given with its conserved first and last residue. Each record gives: J gene, clone size, V gene, D gene, CDR3 protein. A D gene is named only where the DNA matches it firmly. The listing skips clone size in some rows; elsewhere it reads once, few, many or a size class.

TRBJ2-1	many	TRBV24-1	NA	CATRTNNEQFF
TRBJ2-1	few	TRBV23-1	TRBD2	CASSQSYPGGHNEQFF
TRBJ1-4	few	TRBV2	NA	CASSGRGPLFF
TRBJ2-1	many	TRBV6-6	TRBD2	CASSSTAGGPYNEQFF
TRBJ2-7	many	TRBV7-9	TRBD2	CASSSYPGTSSHEQYF
TRBJ2-2	many	TRBV5-1	TRBD2	CASRWLGGRDTGELFF
TRBJ2-3	NA	TRBV20-1	NA	CSARDPRVVATDTQYF
TRBJ1-2	many	TRBV27	TRBD1	CASSLSGTGDDYGYTF
TRBJ2-2	many	TRBV24-1	TRBD2	CATSDGLAGVNTGELFF
TRBJ1-1	many	TRBV3-1	TRBD1	CASSPPTGRAFF
TRBJ2-1	many	TRBV20-1	TRBD2	CSAPLGLDLRRHEQFF
TRBJ2-1	few	TRBV7-6	TRBD1	CASSVGQGANSEQFF
TRBJ2-2	many	TRBV12-3/TRBV12-4	NA	CASSARKAGELFF
TRBJ1-2	many	TRBV12-3/TRBV12-4	TRBD1	CASSLTGAMVYGYTF
TRBJ2-3	NA	TRBV10-3	NA	CAISPGYFTDTQYF
TRBJ2-7	few	TRBV29-1	NA	CSVGQTYEQYF
TRBJ2-2	few	TRBV21-1	NA	CASSKSRVLAGNTGELFF
TRBJ2-1	NA	TRBV6-5	NA	CASRFSRAGVVSEQFF
TRBJ2-1	many	TRBV9	NA	CASSVGAGTYNEQFF
TRBJ1-4	many	TRBV5-6	NA	CASSLYGEGEKLFF
TRBJ2-2	NA	TRBV12-3/TRBV12-4	NA	CASSPGPAYNTGELFF
TRBJ2-1	many	TRBV15	NA	CATSRSFRDNEQFF
TRBJ2-5	few	TRBV20-1	NA	CSARGGETQYF
TRBJ2-5	NA	TRBV20-1	TRBD2	CSARDTVLLAVQETQYF
TRBJ1-1	NA	TRBV20-1	NA	CSARIVAGAEAFF
TRBJ2-1	few	TRBV20-1	NA	CSAIRQYNNEQFF
TRBJ2-5	many	TRBV20-1	NA	CSARLAQETQYF
TRBJ2-7	few	TRBV19	TRBD1	CASSARDRNNEQYF
TRBJ2-3	NA	TRBV5-4	TRBD2	CASSLEDGRAADTQYF
TRBJ1-1	NA	TRBV7-2	TRBD1	CASSNRGVNTEAFF
TRBJ2-1	many	TRBV2	TRBD2	CASKHVLSGLAGVRTYNEQFF
TRBJ1-1	NA	TRBV7-9	NA	CASSLVGIEAFF
TRBJ1-1	few	TRBV3-1	NA	CASSQRVFGGNTEAFF
TRBJ2-3	NA	TRBV20-1	NA	CSATQAPDTQYF
TRBJ2-1	many	TRBV12-5	TRBD1	CASGLTSGQGINEQFF
TRBJ2-5	many	TRBV13	NA	CASSSRTKTDLRTYQETQYF
TRBJ2-7	NA	TRBV29-1	NA	CSVVRSYEQYF
TRBJ2-1	few	TRBV6-5	TRBD2	CASSYTSGTNEQFF
TRBJ2-1	many	TRBV7-6	TRBD2	CASSFSLAANQRDEQFF
TRBJ1-2	NA	TRBV6-6	NA	CASSDPGARGFYGYTF
TRBJ1-1	NA	TRBV7-9	NA	CASRNGERTEAFF
TRBJ2-5	few	TRBV5-4	TRBD2	CASSPTSGRRETQYF
TRBJ1-1	many	TRBV6-6	NA	CASSSWDGMNTEAFF
TRBJ2-7	few	TRBV12-3/TRBV12-4	NA	CASSGSASYEQYF
TRBJ1-5	few	TRBV19	NA	CASSIAGNQPQHF
TRBJ1-5	few	TRBV27	TRBD1	CASSFGTGSNQPQHF
TRBJ1-5	NA	TRBV6-2/TRBV6-3	NA	CASSYENHQRSTTLNQPQHF
TRBJ1-1	many	TRBV7-9	NA	CASSLSRGGEEAFF
TRBJ2-7	few	TRBV14	NA	CASSLWSDYEQYF